The 25 T cell receptor beta chains reported below all come from one sample, sequenced in a study of blood T cell repertoires in COVID-19. TCRdb's table, derived via immunoSEQ multiplex PCR, lists solely in-frame clones and lacks some. The sample consists of under 250,000 clones, around 88% of them appearing once. The source material was peripheral blood. The receptors were gathered from a man at least 80 years old with acute or convalescent COVID-19.

This clone was seen a few times. V gene TRBV19 combines with J gene TRBJ2-7, with D hard to call. The CDR3 has 13 amino acids. The germline V gene encodes CDR1 LNHDA and CDR2 SQIVND (reference sequence). Trimming left V 7 bases short and J 0 bases short, with 10 bases between. CDR3 DNA: TGTGCCAGTAAAGAGCGAAGCTCCTACGAGCAGTACTTC. Encoded protein: CASKERSSYEQYF.

The chain couples TRBV29-1 to TRBJ2-7, with a possible D match to TRBD2 (6 bases). The CDR3 contains 16 residues. CDR1 SQVTM and CDR2 ANQGSEA come from the germline V gene. The V and J ends lost 2 bases and 4 bases respectively, with 21 bases between them. The CDR3 DNA is TGCAGCGTTGAAACTCTTGCTCGTAGCGGAAGATACGAGCAGTACTTC. Amino acids: CSVETLARSGRYEQYF.

CDR3 nucleotides: TGTGCCAGCAGCCAAGCTCCGGGGCGGGGCAATGAGCAGTTCTTC. Protein sequence: CASSQAPGRGNEQFF. The chain is built from TRBV11-1 and TRBJ2-1; TRBD2 is a possible D gene (6 bases). The V gene's germline CDR1 is SGHAT and CDR2 FQDESV (reference sequence). There are 15 residues in the CDR3. V shed 5 bases and J shed 6 bases, with 17 bases lying between them. Using reference TRBV11-1 and TRBJ2-1 for the parts outside the CDR3, the full variable domain is EAEVAQSPRYKITEKSQAVAFWCDPISGHATLYWYRQILGQGPELLVQFQDESVVDDSQLPKDRFSAERLKGVDSTLKIQPAELGDSAMYLCASSQAPGRGNEQFFGPGTRLTVL.

The rearrangement joins TRBV11-2 to TRBJ2-7; D may be TRBD2 (6 bases). Between the trimmed V and J ends, which lost 7 bases and 7 bases, there was a span of 26 bases. CDR3 size: 16 residues. Per the germline V gene, CDR1 is SGHAT and CDR2 is FQNNGV. The CDR3 loop reads CASTFRRGISLGEQYF. The DNA for the CDR3 is TGTGCCAGCACCTTTAGGCGGGGAATAAGCTTGGGAGAGCAGTACTTC.

CDR3 loop: CAISESGTGNTEAFF. The DNA for the CDR3 is TGTGCCATCAGTGAGTCCGGGACAGGGAACACTGAAGCTTTCTTT. The rearrangement uses TRBV10-3 and TRBJ1-1; TRBD1 agrees at 8 bases. With 0 bases clipped from V and 1 base from J, the junction kept 1 base outside the gene matches. In germline, CDR1 is ENHRY, CDR2 SYGVKD. The CDR3 covers 15 residues.

In this sample, this clone turned up once. The rearrangement links TRBV6-5 to TRBJ1-1; 9 bases line up with TRBD1. The CDR3 is 14 amino acids. After removal of 2 bases from V and 8 bases from J, the junction contained 6 bases not matched to a gene. Per the germline V gene, CDR1 is MNHEY and CDR2 is SVGAGI. The DNA for the CDR3 is TGTGCCAGCAGTTACGGGGGACAGGGCTCAGAAGCTTTCTTT. Translating gives CASSYGGQGSEAFF.

The chain links TRBV11-2 to TRBJ1-4; D unclear. Germline V gives CDR1 SGHAT, CDR2 FQNNGV. V shed 1 base and J shed 6 bases, with 6 bases lying between them. The CDR3 runs to 13 residues. CDR3 sequence reads: CASSLVRDEKLFF. The CDR3 DNA reads TGTGCCAGCAGCTTAGTTCGGGATGAAAAACTGTTTTTT.

The rearrangement uses TRBV5-1 and TRBJ2-5, with 14 bases lining up with TRBD2. The germline CDR1 and CDR2 sequences are SGHRS and YFSETQ. Trimming cost V 4 bases and J 1 base; bases outside gene matches: 3. The CDR3 is 16 residues long. The DNA of the CDR3 is TGCGCCAGCAGCCCCGGACTAGCGGGGGGCCAAGAGACCCAGTACTTC. Encoded protein: CASSPGLAGGQETQYF.

V usage is TRBV15 and J usage is TRBJ1-2; D remains ambiguous. Germline loops: CDR1 LNHNV, CDR2 YYDKDF (reference sequence). Trimming shortened V by 0 bases and J by 6 bases, and 14 bases separated the two germline ends. This CDR3 contains 15 residues. This CDR3 is CATSRDRGAVDGYTF. The CDR3 DNA follows: TGTGCCACCAGCAGAGATAGAGGAGCGGTCGATGGCTACACCTTC.

The rearrangement links TRBV3-1 (or the pseudogene TRBV3-2) to TRBJ1-5, with D uncertain. Germline CDR1 LGHDT, CDR2 YNNKEL (reference sequence). The CDR3 sequence is 14 residues long. Trimming removed 1 base from V and 6 bases from J, with 10 bases in between. DNA for the CDR3: TGTGCCAGCAGCCAAGGAGGGCTGGGTCAGCCCCAGCATTTT. Protein sequence: CASSQGGLGQPQHF.

The chain links TRBV7-8 to TRBJ1-2; 9 bases map to TRBD1. The V gene end was trimmed by 5 bases and the J gene end by 4 bases; junction bases not matched to a gene: 8. The germline CDR1 and CDR2 sequences are SGHVS and FQNEAQ. This CDR3 contains 15 residues. CDR3 residues: CASSPRQGEGYGYTF. The CDR3 nucleotides read TGTGCCAGCAGCCCCCGACAGGGGGAGGGCTATGGCTACACCTTC.

The genes are TRBV19 and TRBJ1-5; weak D call: TRBD1 (6 bases). This CDR3 has 11 residues. The V gene's germline CDR1 is LNHDA and CDR2 SQIVND (reference sequence). In DNA, the CDR3 is TGTTGCGTCCAGGGGAATCAGCCCCAGCATTTT. It is translated as CCVQGNQPQHF. Filled out from reference TRBV19 and TRBJ1-5, the complete variable domain reads DGGITQSPKYLFRKEGQNVTLSCEQNLNHDAMYWYRQDPGQGLRLIYYSQIVNDFQKGDIAEGYSVSREKKESFPLTVTSAQKNPTAFYLCCVQGNQPQHFGDGTRLSIL.

The genes are TRBV15 and TRBJ2-3, with D perhaps TRBD2 (6 bases). Looked up from germline, CDR1 is LNHNV and CDR2 is YYDKDF (reference sequence). The V end was cut by 0 bases, the J end by 10 bases, with 14 bases between. CDR3 length: 14 amino acids. Here the CDR3 DNA reads TGTGCCACCAGCAGAGAATTGCGGGGCCTGGCGCAGTATTTT. Residues: CATSRELRGLAQYF.

The chain recombines TRBV10-3 with TRBJ2-2; D call uncertain. The CDR3 loop spans 14 amino acids. From germline, CDR1 is ENHRY and CDR2 SYGVKD. V dropped 0 bases and J dropped 10 bases, with 12 bases sitting between them. The DNA of the CDR3 is TGTGCCATCAGTGAGTCGATTGGTGGAGCGGAGCTGTTTTTT. This encodes CAISESIGGAELFF.

The chain combines TRBV2 with TRBJ1-1; D remains ambiguous. Trimming shortened V by 6 bases and J by 7 bases, and 18 bases separated the two germline ends. The length of the CDR3 is 14 residues. CDR1 is SNHLY and CDR2 is FYNNEI in the germline V gene. CDR3 DNA sequence: TGTGCCAGCAGACGAGGAGCCGTAGAGGGTGAAGCTTTCTTT. Protein sequence: CASRRGAVEGEAFF.

The V call is TRBV12-5, the J call TRBJ2-3, with TRBD1 matching over 8 bases. The CDR3 contains 16 residues. Trimming took 6 bases from V and 5 from J; bases not matched to a gene: 13. Germline V CDR1 and CDR2: LGHNT, FRNRAP. DNA of the CDR3: TGTGCTAGTGGCTGGACTCGGACAGGGTCCGGAGATACGCAGTATTTT. Its translation is CASGWTRTGSGDTQYF.

This sequence joins TRBV7-2 and TRBJ2-5; D may be TRBD1 (6 bases). The CDR3 totals 13 residues. Deletions cut 5 bases from V and 5 bases from J, with 12 bases between. Germline V gene data show CDR1 as SGHTA and CDR2 as FQGNSA. The DNA of the CDR3 is TGTGCCAGCAGCCGGGACATCGGGGAGACCCAGTACTTC. It specifies CASSRDIGETQYF.

This clone was seen once. V is TRBV6-5 and J is TRBJ2-1; TRBD2 matches at 13 bases. The CDR3 is made up of 16 amino acids. Looked up from germline, CDR1 is MNHEY and CDR2 is SVGAGI. The J segment lost 8 bases and the V segment lost 4 bases, leaving 8 bases of the junction unmatched. DNA for the CDR3: TGTGCCAGCAGTTCCTTTCGGACTAGCGGGGGTGATGAGCAGTTCTTC. This codes for CASSSFRTSGGDEQFF.

J is TRBJ1-5 and V is TRBV6-1, with 8 nucleotides matching TRBD1. Germline CDR1 MNHNS, CDR2 SASEGT. The V segment lost 4 bases and the J segment 3 bases; nucleotides outside the gene matches: 11. CDR3 length: 17 residues. CDR3 DNA sequence: TGTGCCAGCAGTGTCAACCCCGGGACAGGAAACAATCAGCCCCAGCATTTT. It codes for CASSVNPGTGNNQPQHF.

This sequence joins TRBV7-2 and TRBJ2-1; 13 nucleotides match TRBD2. The CDR3 is 19 residues long. With 1 base clipped from V and 3 bases from J, the junction kept 9 bases outside the gene matches. Germline V gene sequence: CDR1 SGHTA, CDR2 FQGNSA. The CDR3 protein is CASSLGTSGGPSLYNEQFF. The CDR3 DNA reads TGTGCCAGCAGCTTAGGGACTAGCGGGGGCCCCTCTCTCTACAATGAGCAGTTCTTC.

The genes are TRBV6-5 and TRBJ2-1, with 12 bases lining up with TRBD2. This CDR3 has 15 residues. Germline CDR1 MNHEY, CDR2 SVGAGI. The ends lost 5 bases at V and 5 bases at J; junction bases unmatched: 4. Here the CDR3 reads CASSLLAGGHNEQFF. The CDR3, as DNA: TGTGCCAGCAGTCTACTAGCGGGGGGCCACAATGAGCAGTTCTTC.

The V and J genes are TRBV6-2 or TRBV6-3 and TRBJ1-1; TRBD1 might be the D (5 bases). V lost 2 bases, J lost 6 bases, and 13 bases lay in between. This CDR3 contains 14 residues. From germline, CDR1 is MNHEY and CDR2 SVGEGT. CDR3 in DNA: TGTGCCAGCAGTTACACCACCTCAGGGCCTGAAGCTTTCTTT. Encoded protein: CASSYTTSGPEAFF.

The rearrangement joins TRBV19 to TRBJ2-1; D is perhaps TRBD2 (5 bases). The V and J ends lost 4 bases and 7 bases respectively, with 20 bases between them. The germline V gene encodes CDR1 LNHDA and CDR2 SQIVND (reference sequence). The CDR3 contains 16 residues. In DNA form, the CDR3 reads TGTGCCAGTAGTAACCCTCACCGGGAAGTGTTTAATGAGCAGTTCTTC. Its protein is CASSNPHREVFNEQFF.

The chain combines TRBV9 with TRBJ2-1; 9 bases fit TRBD2. V was pared by 2 bases and J by 2 bases, with 2 bases of the junction left unmatched. The V gene's germline CDR1 is SGDLS and CDR2 YYNGEE. This CDR3 contains 15 residues. Here the CDR3 DNA reads TGTGCCAGCAGCGTTAGCGGGAGTACCTACAATGAGCAGTTCTTC. It translates to CASSVSGSTYNEQFF.

This chain uses TRBV9 with TRBJ2-3, with 11 positions matching TRBD2. J lost 0 bases, V lost 2 bases, and 11 bases had no gene match. The CDR3 contains 19 residues. Per germline, CDR1 SGDLS and CDR2 YYNGEE. The CDR3 region has the DNA TGTGCCAGCAGCGTCTCCGGGACTAGCGGATATTCTAGCACAGATACGCAGTATTTT. It yields the protein CASSVSGTSGYSSTDTQYF.